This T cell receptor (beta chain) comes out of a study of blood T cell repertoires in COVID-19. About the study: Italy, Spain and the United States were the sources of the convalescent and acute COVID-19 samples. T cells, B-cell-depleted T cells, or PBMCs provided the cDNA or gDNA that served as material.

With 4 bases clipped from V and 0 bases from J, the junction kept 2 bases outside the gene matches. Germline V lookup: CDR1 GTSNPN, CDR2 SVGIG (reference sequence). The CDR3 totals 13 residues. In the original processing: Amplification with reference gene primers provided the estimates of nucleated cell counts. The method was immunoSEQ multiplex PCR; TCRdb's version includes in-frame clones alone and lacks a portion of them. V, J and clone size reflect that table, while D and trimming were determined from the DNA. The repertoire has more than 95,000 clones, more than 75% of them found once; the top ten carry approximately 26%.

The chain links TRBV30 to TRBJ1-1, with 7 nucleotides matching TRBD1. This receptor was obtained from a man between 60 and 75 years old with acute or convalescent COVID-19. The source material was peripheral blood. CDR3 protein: CAWTGQVNTEAFF. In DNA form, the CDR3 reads TGTGCCTGGACCGGACAGGTGAACACTGAAGCTTTCTTT.